This entry lists 17 T cell receptor beta chains sequenced from one sample in a study of molecular identifiers for immune sequencing clone quantification. TCRdb re-called the PCR reads with MiXCR, one entry per CDR3 protein. This sample has approximately 550,000 distinct CDR3 sequences, with around 21% found just once. Sample: naive CD8+ T cells from blood, with Jurkat cell RNA spiked in. The subset denotes: FACS-sorted CD8+CD4-CCR7+CD45RA+ naive T cells. These receptors all stem from a human donor in good health. Some libraries in this study had Jurkat cell RNA spiked in.

This clonotype appeared many times. The CDR3 protein is CSARDPGSPGPEAFF. In DNA form, the CDR3 reads TGCAGTGCTAGAGATCCGGGGTCACCGGGACCTGAAGCTTTCTTT. The chain carries TRBV20-1 and TRBJ1-1; weak D call: TRBD1 (5 bases). Trimming took 0 bases from V and 6 from J, leaving 17 bases between them. This CDR3 has 15 residues. Germline-derived CDR1 and CDR2 are DFQATT and SNEGSKA (reference sequence).

This clonotype was counted only a few times. V gene TRBV24-1 combines with J gene TRBJ2-1; D uncertain. The CDR3 contains 11 residues. Germline V CDR1 and CDR2: KGHDR, SFDVKD. Deletions cut 5 bases from V and 6 bases from J, with 4 bases between. The CDR3 DNA reads TGTGCCACCAGTGGAGGCAATGAGCAGTTCTTC. Residues: CATSGGNEQFF.

This clonotype appeared a few times. One end of the junction varies from germline; a read error may be responsible. The chain is built from TRBV7-7 and TRBJ2-3; 7 nucleotides line up with TRBD1. CDR1 SSHAT and CDR2 FNYEAQ come from the germline V gene (reference sequence). The CDR3 consists of 13 residues. CDR3 region: CASSLWGQDTQYF. CDR3 coding DNA: TGTGCTAGCAGCTTATGGGGACAGGATACGCAGTATTTT.

This clonotype came up once. This sequence joins TRBV6-2 or TRBV6-3 and TRBJ2-2, with 7 bases lining up with TRBD2. CDR3 length: 19 amino acids. V shed 0 bases and J 4 bases; nucleotides not matched to a gene: 14. CDR1 is MNHEY, CDR2 SVGEGT, per germline. The CDR3 DNA is TGTGCCAGCAGTTACTCGCCGCGCCGGGACTACTACCTCACCGGGGAGCTGTTTTTT. Its translation: CASSYSPRRDYYLTGELFF.

This sequence joins TRBV6-2 or TRBV6-3 and TRBJ2-1; D is possibly TRBD2 (6 bases). Germline-derived CDR1 and CDR2 are MNHEY and SVGEGT. The V end lost 4 bases, the J end lost 8 bases, and 18 bases lay between the germline ends. This CDR3 is 15 amino acids long. The CDR3 DNA sequence: TGTGCCAGCAGTTCAGCGGGTTACATCGGGGATGAGCAGTTCTTC. Its protein is CASSSAGYIGDEQFF.

This clonotype was counted many times. The chain links TRBV5-1 to TRBJ2-3; D possibly matches TRBD1 or TRBD2 (7 bases each). Trimming stripped 2 bases from V and 0 bases from J, with 13 bases between. The CDR3 loop spans 16 amino acids. The germline gives CDR1 SGHRS, CDR2 YFSETQ. The CDR3 spells CASSLAGQHSTDTQYF. DNA of the CDR3: TGCGCCAGCAGCTTAGCGGGACAGCATAGCACAGATACGCAGTATTTT.

This clonotype was seen ten or more times. The V call is TRBV6-6, the J call TRBJ2-1; tentative D call: TRBD2 (6 bases). Germline V gene data show CDR1 as MNHNY and CDR2 as SVGAGI (reference sequence). The length of the CDR3 is 17 residues. Trimming took off 4 bases at V and 2 bases at J, with 18 bases between the two ends. Here the CDR3 reads CASSSPGLRTPYNEQFF. The DNA for the CDR3 is TGTGCCAGCAGTTCTCCGGGACTCAGGACCCCCTACAATGAGCAGTTCTTC.

This clonotype was picked up many times. The rearrangement joins TRBV5-6 to TRBJ1-5; TRBD1 might be the D (6 bases). This CDR3 region has 14 residues. V lost 2 bases and J lost 5, with 11 bases in between. Looked up from germline, CDR1 is SGHDT and CDR2 is YYEEEE. The CDR3 DNA is TGTGCCAGCAGCTTACAGGGTCCCGATCAGCCCCAGCATTTT. Protein sequence: CASSLQGPDQPQHF.

This clonotype was observed a single time. The junction differs from germline at one of its ends, possibly a read error. This chain connects TRBV27 to TRBJ2-7; D possibly uses TRBD1 or TRBD2 (7 bases each). The CDR3 extends over 13 amino acids. Germline CDR1 and CDR2: MNHEY and SMNVEV (reference sequence). Here the CDR3 DNA reads TGTGCCAGCAGTTCAGGGGGGGCCTACGAGCAGTGCTTC. This codes for CASSSGGAYEQCF.

In its sample, this clonotype was seen once. V and J are TRBV3-1 and TRBJ2-5; TRBD1 matches at 7 bases. CDR3 length: 15 amino acids. With V trimmed by 8 bases and J by 1 base, 10 bases remained unmatched. Germline lookup yields CDR1 LGHDT and CDR2 YNNKEL (reference sequence). The CDR3 region is CASGQAWTGQETQYF. CDR3 in DNA: TGTGCCAGCGGACAAGCATGGACAGGCCAAGAGACCCAGTACTTC.

This clonotype was recorded at least ten times. This chain links TRBV13 with TRBJ2-3; 9 bases align to TRBD2. CDR1 PRHDT and CDR2 FYEKMQ come from the germline V gene (reference sequence). The ends lost 3 bases at V and 4 bases at J; junction bases unmatched: 5. The CDR3 loop spans 15 amino acids. This CDR3 is CASSFVRGGSDTQYF. The CDR3, as DNA: TGTGCCAGCAGCTTCGTGCGGGGGGGATCAGATACGCAGTATTTT.

This clonotype appeared many times. This sequence joins TRBV7-9 and TRBJ1-1; the match to TRBD1 covers 7 bases. The CDR3 contains 14 residues. The ends lost 3 bases at V and 1 base at J; junction bases unmatched: 2. Germline CDR1 reads SEHNR; CDR2 reads FQNEAQ (reference sequence). The CDR3 loop is CASSLTGQNTEAFF. Written as DNA, the CDR3 is TGTGCCAGCAGCTTGACAGGGCAGAACACTGAAGCTTTCTTT.

There are a few counts of this clonotype. The rearrangement links TRBV7-9 to TRBJ2-1, with 9 positions matching TRBD2. V lost 1 base to trimming and J lost 8 bases; unmatched junction nucleotides: 6. Germline CDR1 and CDR2: SEHNR and FQNEAQ (reference sequence). This CDR3 has 15 amino acids. The CDR3 DNA reads TGTGCCAGCAGCTTAGTGGTAGCGGGAGAAGATGAGCAGTTCTTC. Its protein is CASSLVVAGEDEQFF. Full variable domain (rest looked up from reference TRBV7-9 and TRBJ2-1): DTGVSQNPRHKITKRGQNVTFRCDPISEHNRLYWYRQTLGQGPEFLTYFQNEAQLEKSRLLSDRFSAERPKGSFSTLEIQRTEQGDSAMYLCASSLVVAGEDEQFFGPGTRLTVL.

As regards this clonotype: It may be a read error: a sequence one base away is much more abundant. The V call is TRBV2, the J call TRBJ2-3; possibly TRBD1 or TRBD2 for D (5 bases each). Germline V gene sequence: CDR1 SNHLY, CDR2 FYNNEI. Trimming took 7 bases from V and 2 from J, leaving 16 bases between them. CDR3 length: 15 amino acids. CDR3 region: CASTPRGRSTDTQYF. The CDR3 bases are TGTGCCAGCACCCCTAGGGGACGGTCCACAGATACGCAGTATTTT. The full variable domain, in which reference TRBV2 and TRBJ2-3 provide the parts outside the CDR3, is EPEVTQTPSHQVTQMGQEVILRCVPISNHLYFYWYRQILGQKVEFLVSFYNNEISEKSEIFDDQFSVERPDGSNFTLKIRSTKLEDSAMYFCASTPRGRSTDTQYFGPGTRLTVL.

The chain is built from TRBV6-5 and TRBJ2-1; 11 bases align to TRBD2. This CDR3 is built from 17 residues. Per the germline V gene, CDR1 is MNHEY and CDR2 is SVGAGI. With V trimmed by 1 base and J by 3 bases, 5 bases remained unmatched. This CDR3 reads CASSYLTSGGYYNEQFF. Here the CDR3 DNA reads TGTGCCAGCAGTTACTTAACTAGCGGGGGATACTACAATGAGCAGTTCTTC.

The gene calls are TRBV5-6 and TRBJ2-5; the D gene is possibly TRBD1 (6 bases). Germline V gene sequence: CDR1 SGHDT, CDR2 YYEEEE. The CDR3 loop spans 15 amino acids. V was clipped by 0 bases and J by 2 bases, with 11 bases between them. CDR3 sequence: CASSLEVRGQETQYF. CDR3 bases: TGTGCCAGCAGCTTGGAAGTCAGGGGACAAGAGACCCAGTACTTC.

This clonotype was observed many times. The chain links TRBV9 to TRBJ1-2; D not resolved. CDR1 and CDR2 from the germline V gene are SGDLS and YYNGEE. Trimming removed 4 bases from V and 4 bases from J, with 14 bases in between. The CDR3 totals 14 residues. CDR3 sequence reads: CASSLSGEAYGYTF. The CDR3 DNA is TGTGCCAGCAGCTTAAGCGGGGAGGCCTATGGCTACACCTTC.